Presented here are 4 T cell receptor beta chains from one specimen sequenced in a study of PD-1 blockade in classical Hodgkin lymphoma. All patients experienced relapse after autologous stem cell transplantation, and brentuximab vedotin exposure was variable. Only in-frame clones appear in the TCRdb table, and some are missing; sequencing was by immunoSEQ multiplex PCR. The sample records about 26,000 clones, roughly 62% being singletons. The sample in question was peripheral blood mononuclear cells (PBMCs), obtained before the second cycle of nivolumab. These receptors came from a human donor with classical Hodgkin lymphoma.

This chain uses TRBV30 with TRBJ2-7; the match to TRBD2 covers 7 bases. Germline CDR1 and CDR2: GTSNPN and SVGIG (reference sequence). Trimming removed 0 bases from V and 5 bases from J; junction bases left unmatched: 4. This CDR3 has 13 residues. The CDR3 DNA is TGTGCCTGGAGTGTAGGGAGGGCCCACGAGCAGTACTTC. It translates to CAWSVGRAHEQYF.

This chain connects TRBV5-1 to TRBJ2-3; D ambiguous. The CDR3 totals 13 residues. Germline V gives CDR1 SGHRS, CDR2 YFSETQ. Between the trimmed V and J ends, which lost 5 bases and 3 bases, there was a span of 10 bases. CDR3 residues: CASSGLPTDTQYF. The CDR3 coding sequence is TGCGCCAGCAGTGGCCTTCCTACAGATACGCAGTATTTT.

The chain has TRBV12-5 and TRBJ2-1; D could derive from TRBD1 or TRBD2 (6 bases each). Germline V CDR1 and CDR2: LGHNT, FRNRAP. V lost 6 bases and J lost 11, with 23 bases in between. The CDR3 is made up of 15 amino acids. CDR3 loop: CASGLGGGQFSKQFF. CDR3 nucleotide sequence: TGTGCTAGTGGCCTCGGTGGGGGGCAGTTTTCCAAGCAGTTCTTC.

This clone was detected a few times. This chain's CDR3 is CASSYHLAGGGNEQFF. The CDR3 DNA reads as TGTGCCAGCAGCTACCACCTAGCGGGGGGCGGGAATGAGCAGTTCTTC. This rearrangement joins TRBV6-5 to TRBJ2-1; 11 bases line up with TRBD2. J lost 7 bases, V lost 6 bases, and 11 bases had no gene match. From germline, CDR1 is MNHEY and CDR2 SVGAGI. The CDR3 totals 16 residues.